This T cell receptor (beta chain) was identified during a study of human T cells and chemical hapten exposure. Across the whole study: Sensitizing treatment utilized 2% DPC over an approximately 2 cm by approximately 2 cm portion of upper inner arm skin. Points from the study as a whole: Donor immune responses may differ from healthy people's, since all donors had alopecia. Against controls, expanded TCRs gave rise to significantly more large CDR3 similarity clusters. TCRs above 1 in 1000 frequency did not change with DPC sensitization.

TCRdb ran MiXCR on the RACE reads and lists one entry per CDR3 protein. The data hold under 50,000 distinct CDR3 sequences, with over 7.5% observed a single time. Time point: patch test 3, about 24 weeks after DPC sensitization. Treatment indicated: therapeutic diphenylcyclopropenone sensitization with weekly scalp DPC. Unfractionated whole blood yielded the extracted total RNA. The germline gives CDR1 MNHEY, CDR2 SMNVEV (reference sequence). The V and J ends lost 4 bases and 4 bases respectively, with 17 bases between them. The CDR3 is 15 amino acids. In the case of this clonotype: Its antigen is undetermined. This may be a read error, as it is one base from a much larger clone.

V and J are TRBV27 and TRBJ2-7; D could derive from TRBD1 or TRBD2 (5 bases each). The sequences come from whole blood, collected in connection with sensitization to the hapten diphenylcyclopropenone (DPC). The receptor was derived from a man aged 45-60 years with alopecia areata. Some clones in this sample may be carry-over from other donors' samples. CDR3 DNA sequence: TGTGCCAGCAGTTCGGGGACGGTTATAGGTTACGAGCAGTACTTC. Protein: CASSSGTVIGYEQYF.